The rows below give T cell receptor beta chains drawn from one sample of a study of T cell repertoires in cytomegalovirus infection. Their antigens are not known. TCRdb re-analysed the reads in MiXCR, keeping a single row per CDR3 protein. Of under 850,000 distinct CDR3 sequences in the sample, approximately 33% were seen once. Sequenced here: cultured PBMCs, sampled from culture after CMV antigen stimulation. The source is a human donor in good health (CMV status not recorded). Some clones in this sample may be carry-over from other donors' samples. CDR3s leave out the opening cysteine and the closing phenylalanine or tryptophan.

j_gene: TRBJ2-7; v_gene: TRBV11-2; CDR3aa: ASRKTGQGDEQY
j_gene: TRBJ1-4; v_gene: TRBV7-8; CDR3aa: ASSLAQTAATNEKLF
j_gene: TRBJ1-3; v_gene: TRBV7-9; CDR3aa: ASSDPPGTSLAGNTIY
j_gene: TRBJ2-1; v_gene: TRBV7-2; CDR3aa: ASSYRTGPNEQF
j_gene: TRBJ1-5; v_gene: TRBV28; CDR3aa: ASSSLQGGDQPQH
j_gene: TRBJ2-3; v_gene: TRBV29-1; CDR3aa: SVDPRGGRSDTQY
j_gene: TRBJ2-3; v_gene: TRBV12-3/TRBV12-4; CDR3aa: ASSPRLAGTDTQY
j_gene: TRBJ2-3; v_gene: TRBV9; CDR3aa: ASSVTSGRDTQY
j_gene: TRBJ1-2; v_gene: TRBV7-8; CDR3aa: ASSLDPDSNYGYT
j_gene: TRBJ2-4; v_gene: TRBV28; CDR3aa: ASSFLGLDRVEGKNIQY
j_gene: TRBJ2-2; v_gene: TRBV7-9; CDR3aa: ATTKMGAPRNSPLGTGELF
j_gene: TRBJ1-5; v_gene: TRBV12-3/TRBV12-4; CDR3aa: ASSFDRKQPQH
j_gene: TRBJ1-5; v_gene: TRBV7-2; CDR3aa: ASRGGSNQPQH
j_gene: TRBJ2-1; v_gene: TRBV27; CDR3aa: AIRRLAGGRNEQF
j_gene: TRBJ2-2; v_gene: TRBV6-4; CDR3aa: ASSAFSGQGSSELF
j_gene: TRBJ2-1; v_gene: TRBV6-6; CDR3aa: ASSYSARDRTNEQF
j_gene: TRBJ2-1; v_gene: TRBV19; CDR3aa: ASSWDRAGDEQF
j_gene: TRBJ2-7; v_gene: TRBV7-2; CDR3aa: ASSLTGGGGRYEQY
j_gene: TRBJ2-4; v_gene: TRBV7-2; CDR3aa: ASSPREGLGLAKNIQY
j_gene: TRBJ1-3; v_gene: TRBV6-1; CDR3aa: ASSEAGGSSGNTMY
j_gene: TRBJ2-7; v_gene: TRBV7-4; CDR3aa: ASSSGLEGYNEQY
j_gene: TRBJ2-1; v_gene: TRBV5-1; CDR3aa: ASSLPMTSGNNEQF
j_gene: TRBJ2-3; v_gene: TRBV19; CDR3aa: ATGGSTRWGTDTQY
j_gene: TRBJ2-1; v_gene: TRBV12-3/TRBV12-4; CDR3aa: ASRLGRRGRHNEQF
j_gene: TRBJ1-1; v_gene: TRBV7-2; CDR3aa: ASSFLQDTEAF
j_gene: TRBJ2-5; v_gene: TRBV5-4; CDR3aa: ASSFSPTSAETQY
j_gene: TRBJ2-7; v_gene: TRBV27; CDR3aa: ASSSLMGTAYEQY
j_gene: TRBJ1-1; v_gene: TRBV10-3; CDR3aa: AISDPDGNTEAF
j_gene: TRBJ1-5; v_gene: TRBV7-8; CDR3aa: ASSLDVSGSNQPQH
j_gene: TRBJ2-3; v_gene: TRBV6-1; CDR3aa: ASSEAQGDTQY
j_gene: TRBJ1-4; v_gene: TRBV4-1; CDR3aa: ASSQETGGNEKLF
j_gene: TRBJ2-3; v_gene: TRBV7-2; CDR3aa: ASSLGGRADTQY
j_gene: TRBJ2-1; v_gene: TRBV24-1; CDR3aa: ATSDLLGFEQF
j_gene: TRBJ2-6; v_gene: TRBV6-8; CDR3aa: ASSYSALSGANVLT
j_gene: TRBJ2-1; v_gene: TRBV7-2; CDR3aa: ASSPYKPLRDEQF
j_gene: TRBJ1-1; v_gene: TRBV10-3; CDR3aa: AIGTGGAAF
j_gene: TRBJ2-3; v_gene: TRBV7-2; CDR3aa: ASSLSWDGGAIRDTQY